This T cell receptor beta chain emerged from a study of blood T cell repertoires in COVID-19. Overall study: PBMCs, B-cell-depleted T cells, or T cells provided the cDNA or gDNA that made up the material.

CDR3 length equals 17 residues. The germline V gene has CDR1 LNHDA and CDR2 SQIVND (reference sequence). Trimming pared 3 bases from V and 8 bases from J, leaving 20 bases between. Sequencing used immunoSEQ multiplex PCR; TCRdb keeps in-frame clones, though not all of them. This sample has over 140,000 clones; 70% to 80% occur once, and the top ten carry 3.5% to 5.5%. The J gene is TRBJ1-6, the V gene TRBV19; a weak D match, TRBD1 (5 bases). Sequencing input: peripheral blood. The clonotype was recovered from a woman older than 75 with active or convalescent COVID-19. The CDR3 sequence is CASSMIGSEGLDSPLHF. CDR3 nucleotides: TGTGCCAGTAGTATGATTGGGTCGGAGGGGCTGGATTCACCCCTCCACTTT.